The text below deals with one T cell receptor beta chain. Antigen: not known. PCR used 60 Vbeta primers and 13 Jbeta primers. Clones were sequenced by immunoSEQ multiplex PCR, and TCRdb holds only the in-frame ones, with some missing. The table includes over 100,000 clones, over 9.5% detected once. This specimen belongs to a study of cytomegalovirus exposure and HLA in healthy donors. On the study more broadly: An earlier analysis identified 120 million or so unique TCR beta sequences in 170 million or so T cells.

Study results and caveats: Earlier analysis yielded a pattern in which most TCR beta V segments were productive about 87% or about 30% of the time. Later analysis identified a missense DCLRE1C variant that was linked to TCR beta V- and J-gene trimming. As confirmed in vitro, three CMV-associated chains were specific for CMV antigens.

The V segment lost 1 base and the J segment 7 bases; nucleotides outside the gene matches: 6. CDR1 SNHLY and CDR2 FYNNEI come from the germline V gene. The CDR3 is 14 residues long. Sequenced sample: PBMCs. The sequence derives from a man aged 40-49 years in good health and CMV-seropositive. The chain carries TRBV2 and TRBJ1-2; 7 bases map to TRBD1. The CDR3 spells CASSEGQGVIGYTF. Written as DNA, the CDR3 is TGTGCCAGCAGTGAAGGGCAGGGGGTTATTGGCTACACCTTC.